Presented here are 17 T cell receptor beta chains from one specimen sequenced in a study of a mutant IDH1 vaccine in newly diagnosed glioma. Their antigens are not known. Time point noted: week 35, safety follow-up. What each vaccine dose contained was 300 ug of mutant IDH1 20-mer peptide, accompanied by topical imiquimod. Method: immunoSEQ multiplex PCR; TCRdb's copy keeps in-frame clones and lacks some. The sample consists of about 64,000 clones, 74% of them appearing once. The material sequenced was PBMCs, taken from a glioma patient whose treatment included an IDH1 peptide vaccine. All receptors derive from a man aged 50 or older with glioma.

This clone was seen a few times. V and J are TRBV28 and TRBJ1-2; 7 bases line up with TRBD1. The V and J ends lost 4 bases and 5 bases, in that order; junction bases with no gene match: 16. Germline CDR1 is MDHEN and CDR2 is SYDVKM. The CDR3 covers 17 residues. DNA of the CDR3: TGTGCCAGCAGTTCCCTTCTCCCGGGACAGCGAACATATGGCTACACCTTC. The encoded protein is CASSSLLPGQRTYGYTF.

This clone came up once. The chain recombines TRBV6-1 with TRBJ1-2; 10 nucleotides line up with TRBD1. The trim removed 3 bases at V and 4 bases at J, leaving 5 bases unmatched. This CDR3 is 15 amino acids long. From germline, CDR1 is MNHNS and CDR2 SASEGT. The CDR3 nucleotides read TGTGCCAGCAGTGACGGGACAGGGGACGCCTATGGCTACACCTTC. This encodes CASSDGTGDAYGYTF.

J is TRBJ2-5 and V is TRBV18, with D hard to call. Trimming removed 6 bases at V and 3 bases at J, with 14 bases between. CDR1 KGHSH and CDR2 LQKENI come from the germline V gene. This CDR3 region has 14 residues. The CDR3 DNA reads TGTGCCAGCTCTCCCTCCCCACGCGAAGAGACCCAGTACTTC. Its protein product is CASSPSPREETQYF.

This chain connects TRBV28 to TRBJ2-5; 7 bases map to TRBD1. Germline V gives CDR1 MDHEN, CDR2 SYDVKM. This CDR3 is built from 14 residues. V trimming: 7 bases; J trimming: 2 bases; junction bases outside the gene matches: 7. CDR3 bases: TGTGCCAGCAAACGTCCGGGACAGCAAGAGACCCAGTACTTC. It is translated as CASKRPGQQETQYF.

The CDR3 DNA follows: TGTGCCAGCAGTCGGGACAGGGCGGCGTCTGGCTACACCTTC. It translates to CASSRDRAASGYTF. The chain has TRBV6-5 and TRBJ1-2; TRBD1 matches at 9 bases. With 5 bases clipped from V and 7 bases from J, the junction kept 8 bases outside the gene matches. This CDR3 is built from 14 residues. The germline V gene has CDR1 MNHEY and CDR2 SVGAGI.

CDR3 region: CASSHRGRDYGYTF. The CDR3 bases are TGTGCCAGCAGCCACAGGGGAAGGGACTATGGCTACACCTTC. V and J are TRBV7-2 and TRBJ1-2, with 7 bases fitting TRBD1. CDR3 size: 14 residues. Germline-derived CDR1 and CDR2 are SGHTA and FQGNSA. J was trimmed by 3 bases and V by 5 bases; bases with no gene match: 6.

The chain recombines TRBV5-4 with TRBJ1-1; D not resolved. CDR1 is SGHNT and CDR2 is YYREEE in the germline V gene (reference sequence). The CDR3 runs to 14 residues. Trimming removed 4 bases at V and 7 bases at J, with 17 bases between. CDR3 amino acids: CASSLGMGIREAFF. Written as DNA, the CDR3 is TGTGCCAGCAGCCTTGGGATGGGGATCCGTGAAGCTTTCTTT. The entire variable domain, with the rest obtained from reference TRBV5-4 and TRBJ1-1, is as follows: ETGVTQSPTHLIKTRGQQVTLRCSSQSGHNTVSWYQQALGQGPQFIFQYYREEENGRGNFPPRFSGLQFPNYSSELNVNALELDDSALYLCASSLGMGIREAFFGQGTRLTVV.

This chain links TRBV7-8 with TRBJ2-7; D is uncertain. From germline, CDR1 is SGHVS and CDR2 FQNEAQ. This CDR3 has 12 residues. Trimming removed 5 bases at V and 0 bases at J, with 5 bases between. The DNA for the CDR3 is TGTGCCAGCAGCCGCCACTCCTACGAGCAGTACTTC. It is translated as CASSRHSYEQYF. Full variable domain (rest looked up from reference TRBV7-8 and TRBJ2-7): GAGVSQSPRYKVAKRGQDVALRCDPISGHVSLFWYQQALGQGPEFLTYFQNEAQLDKSGLPSDRFFAERPEGSVSTLKIQRTQQEDSAVYLCASSRHSYEQYFGPGTRLTVT.

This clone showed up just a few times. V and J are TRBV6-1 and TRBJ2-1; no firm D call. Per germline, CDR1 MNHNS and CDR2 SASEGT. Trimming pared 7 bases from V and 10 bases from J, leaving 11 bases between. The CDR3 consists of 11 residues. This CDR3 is CASNDGGEQFF. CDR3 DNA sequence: TGTGCCAGCAACGACGGTGGAGAGCAGTTCTTC.

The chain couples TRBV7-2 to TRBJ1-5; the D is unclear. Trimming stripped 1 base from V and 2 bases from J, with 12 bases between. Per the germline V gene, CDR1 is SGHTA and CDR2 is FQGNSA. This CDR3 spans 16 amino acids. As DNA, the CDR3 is TGTGCCAGCAGCTTAGTGGCAGCCTGGGGCAATCAGCCCCAGCATTTT. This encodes CASSLVAAWGNQPQHF.

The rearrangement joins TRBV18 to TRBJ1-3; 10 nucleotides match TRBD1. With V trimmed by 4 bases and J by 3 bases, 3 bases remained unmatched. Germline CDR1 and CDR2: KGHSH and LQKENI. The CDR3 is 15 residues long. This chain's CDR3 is CASSRQGANGNTIYF. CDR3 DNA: TGTGCCAGCTCACGACAGGGGGCAAATGGAAACACCATATATTTT.

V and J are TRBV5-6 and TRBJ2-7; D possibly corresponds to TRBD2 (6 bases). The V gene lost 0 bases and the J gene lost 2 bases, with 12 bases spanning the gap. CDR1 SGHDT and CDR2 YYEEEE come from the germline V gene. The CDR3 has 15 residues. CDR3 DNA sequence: TGTGCCAGCAGCTTGGTGGGGACTGAAACCTACGAGCAGTACTTC. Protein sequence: CASSLVGTETYEQYF.

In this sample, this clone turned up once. The chain's CDR3 is CASSQERDGRNTEAFF. Here the CDR3 DNA reads TGTGCCAGCAGCCAAGAAAGGGACGGCAGGAACACTGAAGCTTTCTTT. The J gene is TRBJ1-1, the V gene TRBV4-2, with TRBD1 as a possible D gene (5 bases). CDR3 length: 16 residues. The V gene lost 0 bases and the J gene lost 1 base, with 12 bases spanning the gap. The germline CDR1 and CDR2 sequences are LGHNA and YNFKEQ.

This CDR3 is CASSPALKETQYF. The CDR3 DNA sequence: TGTGCCAGCAGCCCCGCCTTAAAAGAGACCCAGTACTTC. The chain recombines TRBV7-2 with TRBJ2-5; D gene uncertain. Per the germline V gene, CDR1 is SGHTA and CDR2 is FQGNSA. Trimming removed 5 bases at V and 3 bases at J, with 10 bases between. The CDR3 consists of 13 residues.

This chain's CDR3 is CASSRTGGDYGYTF. The CDR3 DNA is TGTGCCAGCAGTCGAACAGGGGGCGACTATGGCTACACCTTC. This chain joins TRBV6-6 and TRBJ1-2, with TRBD1 matching over 9 bases. Germline-derived CDR1 and CDR2 are MNHNY and SVGAGI (reference sequence). After removal of 5 bases from V and 3 bases from J, the junction contained 4 bases not matched to a gene. The CDR3 contains 14 residues.

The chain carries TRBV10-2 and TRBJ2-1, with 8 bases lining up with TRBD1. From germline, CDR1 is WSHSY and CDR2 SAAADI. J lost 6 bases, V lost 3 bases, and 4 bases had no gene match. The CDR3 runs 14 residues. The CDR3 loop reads CASSEWTGFNEQFF. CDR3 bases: TGCGCCAGCAGTGAATGGACAGGGTTCAATGAGCAGTTCTTC.

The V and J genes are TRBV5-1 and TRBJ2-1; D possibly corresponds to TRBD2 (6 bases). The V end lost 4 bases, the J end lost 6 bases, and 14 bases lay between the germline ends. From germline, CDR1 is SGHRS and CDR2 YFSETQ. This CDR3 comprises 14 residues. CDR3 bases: TGCGCCAGCAGCGACACAGGAGGGCCCAATGAGCAGTTCTTC. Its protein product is CASSDTGGPNEQFF.